This T cell receptor (beta chain) was recovered during a study of Ad26.COV2.S vaccination and SARS-CoV-2 variants. General observations from the study: An underestimation of total T cell responses may have resulted from the TCR breadth and depth analyses.

The data were produced by immunoSEQ multiplex PCR, yet TCRdb's version contains in-frame clones alone and is incomplete. The sample yields under 150,000 clones, approximately 90% seen once. Per the germline V gene, CDR1 is MDHEN and CDR2 is SYDVKM. CDR3 length equals 15 residues. V lost 5 bases to trimming and J lost 6 bases, with 19 bases between them. As for this clone: Antigen specificity is unknown.

The clonotype originates from a human donor who had recovered from COVID-19. This chain links TRBV28 with TRBJ2-5, with D possibly being TRBD1 (7 bases). The material was peripheral blood, obtained after recovery from COVID-19. The CDR3 bases are TGTGCCAGCAGTGCCAGGGGGGAAGTGATAAAGACCCAGTACTTC. Translating it yields CASSARGEVIKTQYF. The full variable domain, completed using reference TRBV28 and TRBJ2-5, is DVKVTQSSRYLVKRTGEKVFLECVQDMDHENMFWYRQDPGLGLRLIYFSYDVKMKEKGDIPEGYSVSREKKERFSLILESASTNQTSMYLCASSARGEVIKTQYFGPGTRLLVL.